Sequencing of this T cell receptor beta chain was carried out in a study of blood T cell repertoires in COVID-19. In the study overall: Sources were T cells, B-cell-depleted T cells, or PBMCs; the material itself was cDNA or gDNA.

From germline, CDR1 is ENHRY and CDR2 SYGVKD. Trimming cost V 11 bases and J 4 bases; bases outside gene matches: 9. This CDR3 is built from 14 residues. Everyone who took part was 18 to 89 years old, and they came from about two dozen US areas. In the source study's methods: Reference gene primer amplification in the assay estimated nucleated cell counts. Profiling relied on immunoSEQ multiplex PCR, and the TCRdb table lists in-frame clones only, not all of them. The V and J calls and clone size come from that table; D and trimming were worked out from the DNA. The table lists 400,000 to 450,000 clones, about 90% of them singletons.

V and J are TRBV10-3 and TRBJ1-3; 9 nucleotides align to TRBD1. The specimen sequenced was PBMCs or T cells enriched from blood (not recorded which). This clonotype was obtained from a man aged 18 to 30 who had recovered from COVID-19. This chain's CDR3 is CASKTGGSGNTIYF. CDR3 bases: TGTGCCTCAAAAACAGGGGGCTCAGGAAACACCATATATTTT.